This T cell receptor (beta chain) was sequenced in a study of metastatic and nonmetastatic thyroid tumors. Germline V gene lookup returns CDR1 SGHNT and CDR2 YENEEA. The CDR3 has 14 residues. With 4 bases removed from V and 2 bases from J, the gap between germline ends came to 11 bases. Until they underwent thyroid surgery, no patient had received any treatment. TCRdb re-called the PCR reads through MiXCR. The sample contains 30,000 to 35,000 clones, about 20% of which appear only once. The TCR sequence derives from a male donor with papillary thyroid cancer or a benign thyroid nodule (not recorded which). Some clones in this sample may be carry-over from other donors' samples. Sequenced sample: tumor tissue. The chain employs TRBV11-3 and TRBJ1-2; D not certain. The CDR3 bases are TGTGCCAGCAGCTCCGCCAGAGGAAACTATGGCTACACCTTC. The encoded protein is CASSSARGNYGYTF.